The 30 T cell receptor beta chains in this list originate from one sample, sequenced in a study of T cell repertoires in cytomegalovirus infection. TCRdb re-called the reads through MiXCR, storing one row per CDR3 protein. The sample contains roughly 860,000 distinct CDR3 sequences, around a third of which appear only once. Which antigens these TCRs recognize remains unknown. Sequenced here: cultured CD8+ T cells from PBMCs, sampled from culture after CMV antigen stimulation. Receptors originate from a human donor in good health (CMV status not recorded). Some clones in this sample may be carry-over from other donors' samples.

This chain connects TRBV6-2 or TRBV6-3 to TRBJ2-2; TRBD2 matches 13 bases. CDR1 and CDR2 (germline): MNHEY, SVGEGT. V shed 2 bases, J shed 5 bases, and the junction held 11 bases outside the gene matches. The length of the CDR3 is 19 residues. The chain's CDR3 is CASSYRLTSGGARTGELFF. CDR3 DNA: TGTGCCAGCAGTTACAGACTCACTAGCGGGGGGGCGAGGACCGGGGAGCTGTTTTTT.

This chain links TRBV13 with TRBJ1-1; D is unclear. Looked up from germline, CDR1 is PRHDT and CDR2 is FYEKMQ (reference sequence). Deletions cut 5 bases from V and 0 bases from J, with 16 bases between. CDR3 length: 16 amino acids. The CDR3 protein is CASSQPFVKMNTEAFF. CDR3 in DNA: TGTGCCAGCAGCCAGCCATTTGTGAAGATGAACACTGAAGCTTTCTTT.

V is TRBV18 and J is TRBJ2-5; D is possibly TRBD2 (5 bases). The CDR3 loop spans 15 amino acids. Germline V CDR1 and CDR2: KGHSH, LQKENI. V was shortened by 2 bases and J by 2 bases, with 12 bases between the two germline ends. CDR3 protein: CASSPGQEAQETQYF. For the CDR3, the DNA is TGTGCCAGCTCACCAGGGCAGGAGGCGCAAGAGACCCAGTACTTC.

This clonotype has ten or more counts. V and J are TRBV7-9 and TRBJ2-1; the match to TRBD1 covers 7 bases. The V and J ends lost 1 base and 5 bases, in that order; junction bases with no gene match: 8. Germline V gives CDR1 SEHNR, CDR2 FQNEAQ (reference sequence). The CDR3 consists of 16 residues. The DNA of the CDR3 is TGTGCCAGCAGCTTAGTCGGGACAGAAAGTAACAATGAGCAGTTCTTC. This codes for CASSLVGTESNNEQFF.

V gene TRBV6-5 combines with J gene TRBJ2-7; possibly TRBD1 for D (6 bases). Trimming removed 5 bases from V and 3 bases from J, with 26 bases in between. This CDR3 comprises 18 residues. Germline values: CDR1 MNHEY, CDR2 SVGAGI. In nucleotides, the CDR3 is TGTGCCAGCAGTGGTGGGCCAGAACACGGGACAAAGAACTACGAGCAGTACTTC. Translating gives CASSGGPEHGTKNYEQYF.

V and J are TRBV27 and TRBJ2-2; 8 nucleotides line up with TRBD1. V dropped 4 bases and J dropped 3; count of bases not matched to a gene: 4. The CDR3 runs 15 residues. Looked up from germline, CDR1 is MNHEY and CDR2 is SMNVEV (reference sequence). The CDR3 DNA follows: TGTGCCAGCAGTTCCCGGACAGGGTACACCGGGGAGCTGTTTTTT. Its translation is CASSSRTGYTGELFF.

This clonotype was observed a few times. The chain is built from TRBV27 and TRBJ2-1, with 12 positions matching TRBD2. J lost 8 bases, V lost 5 bases, and 10 bases had no gene match. This CDR3 is 16 amino acids long. The germline CDR1 and CDR2 sequences are MNHEY and SMNVEV (reference sequence). CDR3 coding DNA: TGTGCCAGCAGTCTCGCTCTAGCGGGGGGGTATGATGAGCAGTTCTTC. Translating it yields CASSLALAGGYDEQFF.

Ten or more counts support this clonotype. This chain uses TRBV7-9 with TRBJ1-2; no definite D call. Per germline, CDR1 SEHNR and CDR2 FQNEAQ (reference sequence). Trimming took 5 bases from V and 6 from J, leaving 16 bases between them. The CDR3 sequence is 14 residues long. The CDR3 DNA reads as TGTGCCAGCAGCGCGAACGGGGAACCGAATGGCTACACCTTC. Translating it yields CASSANGEPNGYTF. The full variable domain, in which reference TRBV7-9 and TRBJ1-2 provide the parts outside the CDR3, is DTGVSQNPRHKITKRGQNVTFRCDPISEHNRLYWYRQTLGQGPEFLTYFQNEAQLEKSRLLSDRFSAERPKGSFSTLEIQRTEQGDSAMYLCASSANGEPNGYTFGSGTRLTVV.

This chain uses TRBV27 with TRBJ2-5; D tentatively fits TRBD1 or TRBD2 (5 bases each). The germline V and J ends were trimmed by 8 bases and 5 bases, with 12 bases remaining between them. This CDR3 spans 12 amino acids. CDR1 is MNHEY and CDR2 is SMNVEV in the germline V gene (reference sequence). CDR3 coding DNA: TGTGCCAGCGGGACGCCCGCGGAGACCCAGTACTTC. Protein product: CASGTPAETQYF.

The V and J genes are TRBV12-3 or TRBV12-4 and TRBJ1-2, with 7 positions matching TRBD1. The CDR3 has 12 amino acids. The ends lost 9 bases at V and 7 bases at J; junction bases unmatched: 8. The CDR3 DNA follows: TGTGCCAGAGAGACAGGGAAGGGTGGCTACACCTTC. Amino acids: CARETGKGGYTF.

This clonotype was seen repeatedly, ten times or more. The chain links TRBV19 to TRBJ1-5, with D perhaps TRBD1 (6 bases). This CDR3 region has 14 residues. The germline V gene has CDR1 LNHDA and CDR2 SQIVND (reference sequence). Trimming removed 2 bases from V and 5 bases from J, with 10 bases in between. In nucleotides, the CDR3 is TGTGCCAGTAGTATATGGTCAGGGGATCAGCCCCAGCATTTT. Encoded protein: CASSIWSGDQPQHF.

V gene TRBV7-8 combines with J gene TRBJ2-2, with D unresolved. The CDR3 runs 14 residues. Germline assignment: CDR1 SGHVS and CDR2 FQNEAQ. Deletions cut 5 bases from V and 1 base from J, with 8 bases between. The CDR3 loop is CASSARMNTGELFF. CDR3 bases: TGTGCCAGCAGCGCCAGGATGAACACCGGGGAGCTGTTTTTT.

The rearrangement uses TRBV2 and TRBJ2-7; D is uncertain. The V gene's germline CDR1 is SNHLY and CDR2 FYNNEI. The V gene lost 8 bases and the J gene lost 2 bases, with 16 bases spanning the gap. This CDR3 spans 14 amino acids. This chain's CDR3 is CASWTARVTYEQYF. The CDR3 nucleotides read TGTGCCAGCTGGACCGCCCGGGTGACCTACGAGCAGTACTTC.

This clonotype was detected ten times or more. This rearrangement joins TRBV24-1 to TRBJ1-2; the match to TRBD1 covers 8 bases. The V and J ends lost 2 bases and 7 bases, in that order; junction bases with no gene match: 2. CDR1 and CDR2 from the germline V gene are KGHDR and SFDVKD. This CDR3 is 13 amino acids long. CDR3 coding DNA: TGTGCCACCAGTGATTACAGGGGGGGTGGCTACACCTTC. Amino acids: CATSDYRGGGYTF.

The table lists this clonotype with many counts. The gene calls are TRBV7-8 and TRBJ1-1; tentatively, D is TRBD1 (5 bases). Trimming cost V 5 bases and J 5 bases, with 15 bases left between them. The germline CDR1 and CDR2 sequences are SGHVS and FQNEAQ. The CDR3 extends over 14 amino acids. CDR3 nucleotides: TGTGCCAGCAGCACAGGCCCCAGGGAAACTGAAGCTTTCTTT. The encoded protein is CASSTGPRETEAFF.

Of note for this clonotype: The junction does not match germline at one end; this may be a read error. The rearrangement joins TRBV7-6 to TRBJ2-7; D is undetermined. This CDR3 contains 13 residues. Germline loops: CDR1 SGHVS, CDR2 FNYEAQ. The CDR3 here is CTSSPGPGYEQYF. CDR3 DNA sequence: TGTACCAGCAGCCCCGGACCGGGCTACGAGCAGTACTTC.

The gene calls are TRBV20-1 and TRBJ2-7, with D perhaps being TRBD1 or TRBD2 (5 bases each). Germline lookup yields CDR1 DFQATT and CDR2 SNEGSKA (reference sequence). The CDR3 length is 14 residues. V lost 6 bases and J 0 bases, leaving 15 bases between the germline ends. CDR3 bases: TGCAGTGCCAACTATGAGGGGAGCTCCTACGAGCAGTACTTC. Translation gives CSANYEGSSYEQYF.

This chain joins TRBV28 and TRBJ2-7; unclear D gene. The CDR3 length is 13 residues. The germline CDR1 and CDR2 sequences are MDHEN and SYDVKM. V was shortened by 6 bases and J by 3 bases, with 12 bases between the two germline ends. The CDR3 region is CASSPALYYEQYV. The DNA for the CDR3 is TGTGCCAGCAGCCCTGCGCTCTACTACGAGCAGTACGTC.

The J gene is TRBJ2-1, the V gene TRBV5-4, with 7 bases that match TRBD2. The V gene's germline CDR1 is SGHNT and CDR2 YYREEE (reference sequence). The CDR3 consists of 17 residues. Trimming at V came to 1 base and at J to 0 bases, leaving 7 bases not matched to a gene. CDR3 DNA: TGTGCCAGCAGCTTGCAGACTAGCCCAAGCTCCTACAATGAGCAGTTCTTC. Its protein is CASSLQTSPSSYNEQFF.

This clonotype showed up just a few times. The chain links TRBV7-3 to TRBJ2-6; D possibly uses TRBD1 or TRBD2 (5 bases each). V lost 2 bases, J lost 0 bases, and 14 bases lay in between. CDR1 and CDR2 (germline): SGHTA, FQGTGA. This CDR3 is built from 18 residues. The CDR3 protein is CASSLFPGPFSGANVLTF. The CDR3 nucleotides are TGTGCCAGCAGCTTATTTCCGGGGCCATTCTCTGGGGCCAACGTCCTGACTTTC.

The gene calls are TRBV20-1 and TRBJ1-1; D unclear. This CDR3 has 12 amino acids. From germline, CDR1 is DFQATT and CDR2 SNEGSKA (reference sequence). V shed 2 bases and J shed 1 base, with 5 bases lying between them. Written as DNA, the CDR3 is TGCAGTGCTAGATATAAGAACACTGAAGCTTTCTTT. It specifies CSARYKNTEAFF.

This clonotype was counted a few times. The chain carries TRBV6-2 or TRBV6-3 and TRBJ2-3; 7 nucleotides line up with TRBD1. V shed 1 base, J shed 2 bases, and the junction held 6 bases outside the gene matches. The CDR3 spans 16 residues. Germline CDR1 and CDR2: MNHEY and SVGEGT. The CDR3 loop is CASSYWDSLTTDTQYF. CDR3 bases: TGTGCCAGCAGTTACTGGGACAGCCTTACCACAGATACGCAGTATTTT.

The chain has TRBV19 and TRBJ2-1, with unresolved D. From germline, CDR1 is LNHDA and CDR2 SQIVND (reference sequence). The CDR3 is 14 amino acids. V lost 1 base and J 4 bases, leaving 8 bases between the germline ends. The CDR3 region is CASSIALVYNEQFF. In nucleotides, the CDR3 is TGTGCCAGTAGTATAGCACTGGTGTACAATGAGCAGTTCTTC.

The chain recombines TRBV5-1 with TRBJ2-3, with 9 nucleotides matching TRBD1. Looked up from germline, CDR1 is SGHRS and CDR2 is YFSETQ. Germline trimming cut 1 base from V and 3 bases from J; bases unmatched to any gene: 9. The CDR3 loop spans 17 amino acids. DNA for the CDR3: TGCGCCAGCAGCTTGAATTTCGGGACAGGGAGTACAGATACGCAGTATTTT. This encodes CASSLNFGTGSTDTQYF.

This chain links TRBV14 with TRBJ1-6; possibly TRBD1 for D (5 bases). This CDR3 region has 14 residues. The V end lost 6 bases, the J end lost 7 bases, and 13 bases lay between the germline ends. In germline, CDR1 is SGHDN, CDR2 FVKESK. The CDR3 sequence: CASRDQGWNSPLHF. CDR3 DNA: TGTGCCAGCAGAGACCAGGGTTGGAATTCACCCCTCCACTTT.

The rearrangement links TRBV6-2 or TRBV6-3 to TRBJ2-5; 8 bases match TRBD2. The CDR3 consists of 16 residues. Trimming took 0 bases from V and 5 from J; bases not matched to a gene: 8. CDR1 is MNHEY, CDR2 SVGEGT, per germline. In DNA form, the CDR3 reads TGTGCCAGCAGTTACTCCACCGGGACTAGGGGGGAGACCCAGTACTTC. This sequence encodes CASSYSTGTRGETQYF.

The V gene is TRBV6-4, the J gene TRBJ1-1; D is uncertain. Trimming took 6 bases from V and 4 from J, leaving 12 bases between them. The CDR3 consists of 13 residues. Germline-derived CDR1 and CDR2 are MRHNA and SNTAGT. The CDR3 spells CASRQYPSTEAFF. The DNA of the CDR3 is TGTGCCAGCAGACAGTATCCGTCCACTGAAGCTTTCTTT.

This chain uses TRBV14 with TRBJ1-4, with 12 bases fitting TRBD1. The CDR3 has 19 residues. The V and J ends lost 3 bases and 0 bases, in that order; junction bases with no gene match: 8. Per germline, CDR1 SGHDN and CDR2 FVKESK. The CDR3 region has the DNA TGTGCCAGCAGCCAGCTTGGGACAGGGGGCCTCGCAACTAATGAAAAACTGTTTTTT. Encoded protein: CASSQLGTGGLATNEKLFF.

This clonotype turned up a few times. This chain links TRBV19 with TRBJ2-7, with TRBD1 as a possible D gene (5 bases). The germline CDR1 and CDR2 sequences are LNHDA and SQIVND (reference sequence). With 9 bases removed from V and 0 bases from J, the gap between germline ends came to 9 bases. The length of the CDR3 is 12 residues. CDR3 sequence: CASEDNSYEQYF. In DNA, the CDR3 is TGTGCCAGCGAGGACAACTCCTACGAGCAGTACTTC.

To note about this clonotype: A read error may produce the germline difference seen at one junction end. The chain joins TRBV7-3 to TRBJ2-2; D possibly uses TRBD1 or TRBD2 (6 bases each). CDR1 and CDR2 from the germline V gene are SGHTA and FQGTGA. The CDR3 runs 15 residues. In nucleotides, the CDR3 is TGTGCCAGCAGCCCCGGGGGCACGAACACCGGGAAGCTGTTTTTT. Protein sequence: CASSPGGTNTGKLFF. Supplemented by reference TRBV7-3 and TRBJ2-2, the full variable domain reads GAGVSQTPSNKVTEKGKYVELRCDPISGHTALYWYRQSLGQGPEFLIYFQGTGAADDSGLPNDRFFAVRPEGSVSTLKIQRTERGDSAVYLCASSPGGTNTGKLFFGEGSRLTVL.